The next 27 T cell receptor beta chains were all read from a single sample in a study of OX40 agonist ivuxolimab in advanced cancers. Method: immunoSEQ multiplex PCR; TCRdb's copy keeps in-frame clones and lacks some. The sample records 60,000 to 65,000 clones, around 93% being singletons. Sequenced here: CD4+ or CD8+ T cells sorted from blood, sampled in a trial of the OX40 agonist ivuxolimab. The receptors come from an adult with an advanced solid tumor such as melanoma, head and neck, liver or kidney cancer.

This rearrangement joins TRBV6-6 to TRBJ2-3; no clear D. Germline V gene data show CDR1 as MNHNY and CDR2 as SVGAGI (reference sequence). This CDR3 has 15 amino acids. V shed 0 bases and J shed 2 bases, with 9 bases lying between them. CDR3 DNA: TGTGCCAGCAGTTACTCCGCAGGAAACACAGATACGCAGTATTTT. This encodes CASSYSAGNTDTQYF.

The rearrangement uses TRBV4-1 and TRBJ2-7; no definite D call. The CDR3 extends over 16 amino acids. Looked up from germline, CDR1 is MGHRA and CDR2 is YSYEKL. V lost 3 bases to trimming and J lost 0 bases, with 15 bases between them. DNA of the CDR3: TGCGCCAGCAGCCAGGCCCAAACATTAAGCTCCTACGAGCAGTACTTC. Amino acid sequence: CASSQAQTLSSYEQYF.

With regard to this clone: One end of the junction is discordant with germline, which a read error may explain. The J gene is TRBJ2-3, the V gene TRBV4-1; TRBD2 agrees at 8 bases. CDR3 length: 13 amino acids. From germline, CDR1 is MGHRA and CDR2 YSYEKL. The CDR3, as DNA: TGCGCCAGCAGCTCAAACGCCGTAGCGGGGCTTGGTTTT. Protein sequence: CASSSNAVAGLGF.

The count of this clone is one. The chain links TRBV7-2 to TRBJ2-7; TRBD2 matches 11 bases. V was clipped by 4 bases and J by 3 bases; unmatched bases: 5. The length of the CDR3 is 15 residues. The V gene's germline CDR1 is SGHTA and CDR2 FQGNSA. CDR3 protein: CASSSLAGGIYEQYF. Written as DNA, the CDR3 is TGTGCCAGCAGCTCATTAGCGGGAGGGATCTACGAGCAGTACTTC.

The chain employs TRBV13 and TRBJ2-2, with D unresolved. The V and J ends lost 1 base and 5 bases respectively, with 8 bases between them. Germline CDR1 and CDR2: PRHDT and FYEKMQ (reference sequence). The CDR3 runs 14 residues. Here the CDR3 reads CASSLARPTGELFF. CDR3 coding DNA: TGTGCCAGCAGCTTAGCCCGTCCAACCGGGGAGCTGTTTTTT.

This chain uses TRBV28 with TRBJ2-1; TRBD2 aligns across 13 bases. CDR3 length: 19 amino acids. The germline V gene encodes CDR1 MDHEN and CDR2 SYDVKM. With 6 bases clipped from V and 10 bases from J, the junction kept 21 bases outside the gene matches. CDR3 in DNA: TGTGCCAGCAGCTACCTTTTAGGGACTAGCGGGACCCACCGTGACGAGCAGTTCTTC. Encoded protein: CASSYLLGTSGTHRDEQFF.

This chain joins TRBV18 and TRBJ2-2; D might be TRBD1 or TRBD2, each matching 6 bases. Germline V lookup: CDR1 KGHSH, CDR2 LQKENI. V gave up 2 bases and J gave up 6 bases, with 10 bases separating them. The CDR3 sequence is 14 residues long. The CDR3 sequence: CASSPTGAPGELFF. CDR3 DNA sequence: TGTGCCAGCTCACCAACGGGGGCCCCCGGGGAGCTGTTTTTT.

The rearrangement links TRBV7-9 to TRBJ2-7; 7 bases fit TRBD2. V was clipped by 1 base and J by 4 bases; unmatched bases: 13. Germline V gene data show CDR1 as SEHNR and CDR2 as FQNEAQ (reference sequence). The length of the CDR3 is 17 residues. The CDR3 bases are TGTGCCAGCAGCTTAGATCGCGGCGGGAGAGTTGCGTACGAGCAGTACTTC. It encodes CASSLDRGGRVAYEQYF.

This clone has just one count. This chain uses TRBV14 with TRBJ2-5; 16 bases map to TRBD2. Per the germline V gene, CDR1 is SGHDN and CDR2 is FVKESK. V shed 4 bases and J 7 bases; nucleotides not matched to a gene: 9. This CDR3 region has 17 residues. CDR3 loop: CASSLRAGTSGRGTQYF. The CDR3 coding sequence is TGTGCCAGCAGCCTCCGTGCCGGGACTAGCGGGAGGGGGACCCAGTACTTC.

Here the CDR3 reads CASSLEAGPREQYF. The CDR3 nucleotides are TGTGCCAGCAGCTTAGAGGCAGGGCCCCGGGAGCAGTACTTC. V usage is TRBV7-6 and J usage is TRBJ2-7; D is perhaps TRBD1 (5 bases). CDR1 SGHVS and CDR2 FNYEAQ come from the germline V gene. The ends were cut back, 1 base at V and 7 bases at J, with 14 bases in the middle. The CDR3 covers 14 residues.

The chain joins TRBV4-1 to TRBJ2-7, with no clear D. The germline V gene encodes CDR1 MGHRA and CDR2 YSYEKL. This CDR3 contains 16 residues. Trimming cost V 0 bases and J 3 bases, with 15 bases left between them. This CDR3 is CASSQDLASRHYEQYF. In DNA form, the CDR3 reads TGCGCCAGCAGCCAAGATCTGGCTAGTCGACACTACGAGCAGTACTTC.

This clone was seen a handful of times. This chain uses TRBV28 with TRBJ2-7; TRBD1 is a possible D gene (6 bases). V was trimmed by 5 bases and J by 6 bases, leaving 14 bases between them. CDR3 length equals 13 residues. The germline V gene encodes CDR1 MDHEN and CDR2 SYDVKM. Written as DNA, the CDR3 is TGTGCCAGCAGTCCGGGACACTCCCTCGAGCAGTACTTC. It translates to CASSPGHSLEQYF. The entire variable domain, with the rest obtained from reference TRBV28 and TRBJ2-7, is as follows: DVKVTQSSRYLVKRTGEKVFLECVQDMDHENMFWYRQDPGLGLRLIYFSYDVKMKEKGDIPEGYSVSREKKERFSLILESASTNQTSMYLCASSPGHSLEQYFGPGTRLTVT.

The V gene is TRBV28, the J gene TRBJ2-3; the D gene is possibly TRBD1 (5 bases). The V gene lost 3 bases and the J gene lost 1 base, with 14 bases spanning the gap. Germline-derived CDR1 and CDR2 are MDHEN and SYDVKM. The CDR3 is 16 amino acids. DNA of the CDR3: TGTGCCAGCAGTTTGATGGGGCAAAGCGGCACAGATACGCAGTATTTT. This translates into CASSLMGQSGTDTQYF.

Here the CDR3 reads CASSQVGQSYEQYF. CDR3 bases: TGCGCCAGCAGCCAAGTCGGCCAGTCCTACGAGCAGTACTTC. The chain couples TRBV4-1 to TRBJ2-7; D is undetermined. CDR1 and CDR2 (germline): MGHRA, YSYEKL. The CDR3 length is 14 residues. V lost 1 base to trimming and J lost 1 base, with 8 bases between them.

The genes are TRBV5-1 and TRBJ2-7, with D tentatively TRBD1 (6 bases). Germline lookup yields CDR1 SGHRS and CDR2 YFSETQ. CDR3 length: 13 residues. Trimming shortened V by 3 bases and J by 3 bases, and 10 bases separated the two germline ends. CDR3 in DNA: TGCGCCAGCAGCTCGGGACATCTCTACGAGCAGTACTTC. The encoded protein is CASSSGHLYEQYF.

The chain recombines TRBV18 with TRBJ2-2; TRBD1 is a possible D gene (6 bases). The CDR3 loop spans 16 amino acids. V dropped 2 bases and J dropped 3 bases, with 13 bases sitting between them. Per germline, CDR1 KGHSH and CDR2 LQKENI. The CDR3 reads CASSPMGTIYTGELFF. The CDR3 DNA is TGTGCCAGCTCACCAATGGGGACAATTTACACCGGGGAGCTGTTTTTT. The variable domain in full, with the rest retrieved from reference TRBV18 and TRBJ2-2, is NAGVMQNPRHLVRRRGQEARLRCSPMKGHSHVYWYRQLPEEGLKFMVYLQKENIIDESGMPKERFSAEFPKEGPSILRIQQVVRGDSAAYFCASSPMGTIYTGELFFGEGSRLTVL.

This clone is classed as medium-sized. The rearrangement uses TRBV4-2 and TRBJ2-7, with D tentatively TRBD1 (5 bases). CDR3 length equals 16 residues. V dropped 0 bases and J dropped 0 bases, with 12 bases sitting between them. Germline CDR1 reads LGHNA; CDR2 reads YNFKEQ. The CDR3 DNA is TGTGCCAGCAGCCAAGATAGACAGTTTAGCTCCTACGAGCAGTACTTC. This translates into CASSQDRQFSSYEQYF.

The genes are TRBV11-2 and TRBJ2-7; 9 nucleotides agree with TRBD2. Germline V gene data show CDR1 as SGHAT and CDR2 as FQNNGV. The CDR3 contains 16 residues. V was clipped by 2 bases and J by 3 bases; unmatched bases: 8. The CDR3 loop reads CASSLNGLAGSYEQYF. In nucleotides, the CDR3 is TGTGCCAGCAGCTTAAACGGGCTAGCGGGAAGCTACGAGCAGTACTTC.

This CDR3 reads CASSGGLAGVSSYNEQFF. For the CDR3, the DNA is TGTGCCAGCAGCGGGGGACTAGCGGGAGTGAGCTCCTACAATGAGCAGTTCTTC. The chain has TRBV9 and TRBJ2-1; 14 nucleotides align to TRBD2. The CDR3 consists of 18 residues. V trimming: 3 bases; J trimming: 0 bases; junction bases outside the gene matches: 5. CDR1 and CDR2 (germline): SGDLS, YYNGEE.

A note on this clone: This clone may be a read error of a much larger clone one base away. The sample carries other DNA sequences with the same CDR3. This CDR3 reads CASSLEASGSSYNEQFF. Written as DNA, the CDR3 is TGCGCCAGCAGCTTGGAGGCTAGCGGGAGTTCCTACAATGAGCAGTTCTTC. The chain carries TRBV5-1 and TRBJ2-1; TRBD2 matches 10 bases. The CDR3 spans 17 residues. Germline CDR1 SGHRS, CDR2 YFSETQ. The V and J ends lost 0 bases and 1 base, in that order; junction bases with no gene match: 4.

The V and J genes are TRBV27 and TRBJ1-4, with 7 bases matching TRBD1. Germline CDR1 is MNHEY and CDR2 is SMNVEV (reference sequence). Unmatched junction bases numbered 13, after V lost 5 bases and J lost 10 bases. CDR3 size: 15 residues. The CDR3 sequence is CASSPTGDAIGKLFF. CDR3 nucleotide sequence: TGTGCCAGCAGTCCCACAGGGGACGCGATTGGAAAACTGTTTTTT.

The J gene is TRBJ2-1, the V gene TRBV19; tentatively, D is TRBD1 (7 bases). From germline, CDR1 is LNHDA and CDR2 SQIVND (reference sequence). The CDR3 sequence is 14 residues long. V lost 3 bases and J 8 bases, leaving 14 bases between the germline ends. As DNA, the CDR3 is TGTGCCAGTAGTATTAGGAGGGGGCCAGATGAGCAGTTCTTC. Its protein is CASSIRRGPDEQFF.

The V call is TRBV6-6, the J call TRBJ2-7, with D unclear. Germline V gives CDR1 MNHNY, CDR2 SVGAGI (reference sequence). With 8 bases removed from V and 7 bases from J, the gap between germline ends came to 12 bases. This CDR3 comprises 11 residues. CDR3 region: CASFGLGEQYF. The CDR3 coding sequence is TGTGCCAGCTTCGGGCTTGGGGAGCAGTACTTC.

The chain recombines TRBV7-9 with TRBJ2-1; possibly TRBD2 for D (6 bases). The CDR3 has 16 amino acids. V lost 5 bases to trimming and J lost 2 bases, with 16 bases between them. Germline CDR1 SEHNR, CDR2 FQNEAQ (reference sequence). CDR3 amino acids: CASSPGAGLPYNEQFF. DNA for the CDR3: TGTGCCAGCAGCCCAGGCGCGGGATTGCCCTACAATGAGCAGTTCTTC.

This chain links TRBV6-1 with TRBJ2-1; 7 nucleotides align to TRBD2. The germline CDR1 and CDR2 sequences are MNHNS and SASEGT. The trim removed 8 bases at V and 3 bases at J, leaving 7 bases unmatched. There are 14 residues in the CDR3. DNA for the CDR3: TGTGCCAGCCTATACGGGGGGATCTACAATGAGCAGTTCTTC. This translates into CASLYGGIYNEQFF.

The chain combines TRBV5-4 with TRBJ2-1; D not certain. This CDR3 is built from 11 residues. V lost 4 bases to trimming and J lost 9 bases, with 8 bases between them. The germline V gene has CDR1 SGHNT and CDR2 YYREEE (reference sequence). This CDR3 is CASSSLFEQFF. CDR3 in DNA: TGTGCCAGCAGCAGTCTCTTTGAGCAGTTCTTC.

The V call is TRBV9, the J call TRBJ2-1; 12 nucleotides match TRBD1. The CDR3 is 15 residues long. CDR1 is SGDLS, CDR2 YYNGEE, per germline. The V gene end was trimmed by 4 bases and the J gene end by 5 bases; junction bases not matched to a gene: 4. CDR3 protein: CASSPGDRGHNEQFF. The CDR3 coding sequence is TGTGCCAGCAGCCCGGGGGACAGGGGGCACAATGAGCAGTTCTTC.